The source of this T cell receptor (beta chain) is a study of cytomegalovirus exposure and HLA in healthy donors. In the PCR, 60 Vbeta and 13 Jbeta primers were used. Assay: immunoSEQ multiplex PCR; the TCRdb copy retains only in-frame clones and omits some. The sample yields under 200,000 clones, around 90% seen once. The sample was PBMCs. The receptor was derived from a boy between 2 and 10 years old in good health and CMV-seronegative.

CDR3 sequence (DNA): TGTGCCTGGAGTGTACGCCTAGCGGGGTACGAGCAGTACTTC. It yields the protein CAWSVRLAGYEQYF. The chain has TRBV30 and TRBJ2-7, with TRBD2 matching 9 bases. CDR1 and CDR2 (germline): GTSNPN, SVGIG (reference sequence). The CDR3 has 14 amino acids. The junction had 4 bases not matched to a gene; V was cut back by 0 bases and J by 4 bases. Together with reference TRBV30 and TRBJ2-7, the CDR3 gives the full variable domain: SQTIHQWPATLVQPVGSPLSLECTVEGTSNPNLYWYRQAAGRGLQLLFYSVGIGQISSEVPQNLSASRPQDRQFILSSKKLLLSDSGFYLCAWSVRLAGYEQYFGPGTRLTVT.